The rows below give T cell receptor beta chains drawn from one sample of a study of T-cell reconstitution after alpha-beta-depleted transplantation in children. TCRdb reprocessed the PCR reads with MiXCR, giving one entry per CDR3 protein. The table shows 6,600 or so distinct CDR3 sequences, with approximately 5.6% occurring only once. Sample: PBMCs, mostly from graft donor cells, taken 180 days after TCRalphabeta/CD19-depleted stem cell transplant. These receptors were obtained from a child younger than two who had a stem cell transplant for acute myeloid leukemia, so the T cells may come from the graft donor. Each CDR3 is given with its conserved first and last residue. The D gene is left open where the match is weak. Expanded clones are given a class, and other clones once, few, many or no size at all.

clone_size: many
d_call: .
v_call: TRBV7-9
j_call: TRBJ2-1
cdr3_aa: CASSLGVYEQFF
cdr3_nt: TGTGCCAGCAGCTTAGGGGTATATGAGCAGTTCTTC

clone_size: many
d_call: .
v_call: TRBV7-2
j_call: TRBJ1-2
cdr3_aa: CASSPPDPQVYGYTF
cdr3_nt: TGTGCCAGCAGCCCCCCGGACCCACAAGTCTATGGCTACACCTTC

clone_size: many
d_call: .
v_call: TRBV3-1
j_call: TRBJ1-5
cdr3_aa: CASSQEGGAQPQHF
cdr3_nt: TGTGCCAGCAGCCAAGAAGGGGGGGCGCAGCCCCAGCATTTT

clone_size: .
d_call: .
v_call: TRBV28
j_call: TRBJ1-5
cdr3_aa: CASTAGLGNQPQHF
cdr3_nt: TGTGCCAGCACGGCAGGGTTGGGCAATCAGCCCCAGCATTTT

clone_size: many
d_call: TRBD1
v_call: TRBV6-4
j_call: TRBJ2-1
cdr3_aa: CASKQGTTVNEQFF
cdr3_nt: TGTGCCAGTAAACAGGGGACAACGGTTAATGAGCAGTTCTTC

clone_size: many
d_call: .
v_call: TRBV6-2/TRBV6-3
j_call: TRBJ2-7
cdr3_aa: CASRSLGSYEQYF
cdr3_nt: TGTGCCAGCAGATCCTTGGGCTCCTACGAGCAGTACTTC

clone_size: many
d_call: .
v_call: TRBV3-1
j_call: TRBJ2-7
cdr3_aa: CASSSKPGQGGEQYF
cdr3_nt: TGTGCCAGCAGCTCAAAACCGGGGCAGGGAGGCGAGCAGTACTTC

clone_size: many
d_call: .
v_call: TRBV19
j_call: TRBJ1-2
cdr3_aa: CASQQGGYGYTF
cdr3_nt: TGTGCCAGTCAACAGGGCGGCTATGGCTACACCTTC

clone_size: many
d_call: .
v_call: TRBV19
j_call: TRBJ1-3
cdr3_aa: CASKGHGVSGNTIYF
cdr3_nt: TGTGCCAGTAAGGGACACGGCGTCTCTGGAAACACCATATATTTT

clone_size: many
d_call: TRBD1
v_call: TRBV7-9
j_call: TRBJ2-7
cdr3_aa: CASRKTFGTGHYEQYF
cdr3_nt: TGTGCCAGCAGAAAGACCTTCGGGACAGGACACTACGAGCAGTACTTC

clone_size: .
d_call: .
v_call: TRBV7-1
j_call: TRBJ1-5
cdr3_aa: CAISSGPRGNQPQHF
cdr3_nt: TGTGCCATCAGCTCTGGGCCCCGGGGCAATCAGCCCCAGCATTTT

clone_size: many
d_call: .
v_call: TRBV9
j_call: TRBJ1-3
cdr3_aa: CASSVGSEDNTIYF
cdr3_nt: TGTGCCAGCAGCGTAGGGTCAGAGGACAACACCATATATTTT

clone_size: medium-sized
d_call: .
v_call: TRBV28
j_call: TRBJ1-5
cdr3_aa: CASRSWRGNQPQHF
cdr3_nt: TGTGCCAGCAGATCTTGGAGGGGGAATCAGCCCCAGCATTTT

clone_size: many
d_call: .
v_call: TRBV6-1
j_call: TRBJ2-1
cdr3_aa: CATSGTANNEQFF
cdr3_nt: TGTGCCACCTCCGGGACCGCGAACAATGAGCAGTTCTTC

clone_size: many
d_call: .
v_call: TRBV30
j_call: TRBJ2-6
cdr3_aa: CAFNPSGANVLTF
cdr3_nt: TGTGCCTTCAACCCCTCTGGGGCCAACGTCCTGACTTTC

clone_size: many
d_call: .
v_call: TRBV20-1
j_call: TRBJ2-1
cdr3_aa: CSARDARGIEQFF
cdr3_nt: TGCAGTGCTAGAGACGCTAGGGGTATTGAGCAGTTCTTC

clone_size: many
d_call: .
v_call: TRBV11-2
j_call: TRBJ1-1
cdr3_aa: CASSFSLDTEAFF
cdr3_nt: TGTGCCAGCAGCTTCTCATTGGACACTGAAGCTTTCTTT

clone_size: many
d_call: TRBD1
v_call: TRBV5-6
j_call: TRBJ2-3
cdr3_aa: CADGTGGADTQYF
cdr3_nt: TGTGCCGACGGGACAGGGGGCGCAGATACGCAGTATTTT

clone_size: many
d_call: TRBD2
v_call: TRBV10-3
j_call: TRBJ2-1
cdr3_aa: CAIAPSSGLGDNEQFF
cdr3_nt: TGTGCCATCGCGCCCTCTAGCGGGTTGGGGGACAATGAGCAGTTCTTC

clone_size: .
d_call: .
v_call: TRBV7-8
j_call: TRBJ2-3
cdr3_aa: CASGPRLRTADTQYF
cdr3_nt: TGTGCCAGCGGCCCCCGGCTCAGGACTGCAGATACGCAGTATTTT

clone_size: many
d_call: TRBD2
v_call: TRBV20-1
j_call: TRBJ2-3
cdr3_aa: CSATGSGTSFTDTQYF
cdr3_nt: TGCAGTGCTACCGGTTCCGGGACTAGTTTCACAGATACGCAGTATTTT

clone_size: many
d_call: .
v_call: TRBV5-6
j_call: TRBJ1-1
cdr3_aa: CASSSLASGNTEAFF
cdr3_nt: TGTGCCAGCAGCTCGCTCGCGAGTGGGAACACTGAAGCTTTCTTT

clone_size: many
d_call: .
v_call: TRBV12-3/TRBV12-4
j_call: TRBJ1-6
cdr3_aa: CASSSPGHVNSPLHF
cdr3_nt: TGTGCCAGCAGTTCACCGGGACACGTTAATTCACCCCTCCACTTT

clone_size: many
d_call: .
v_call: TRBV18
j_call: TRBJ2-5
cdr3_aa: CASSPRDKETQYF
cdr3_nt: TGTGCCAGCTCACCAAGAGACAAAGAGACCCAGTACTTC

clone_size: many
d_call: TRBD1
v_call: TRBV2
j_call: TRBJ1-5
cdr3_aa: CASRAGTGGGQPQHF
cdr3_nt: TGTGCCAGCAGGGCAGGGACAGGGGGAGGTCAGCCCCAGCATTTT

clone_size: many
d_call: TRBD1
v_call: TRBV28
j_call: TRBJ1-5
cdr3_aa: CASSYGTGGGGSNQPQHF
cdr3_nt: TGTGCCAGCAGCTACGGGACAGGGGGCGGTGGTAGCAATCAGCCCCAGCATTTT

clone_size: many
d_call: .
v_call: TRBV14
j_call: TRBJ2-6
cdr3_aa: CASSLTSGANVLTF
cdr3_nt: TGTGCCAGCAGCCTTACCTCTGGGGCCAACGTCCTGACTTTC

clone_size: many
d_call: .
v_call: TRBV4-1
j_call: TRBJ1-4
cdr3_aa: CASSQVPGITSWTNEKLFF
cdr3_nt: TGCGCCAGCAGCCAAGTTCCAGGGATCACTTCGTGGACTAATGAAAAACTGTTTTTT

clone_size: medium-sized
d_call: .
v_call: TRBV4-2
j_call: TRBJ1-5
cdr3_aa: CASSLRADQPQHF
cdr3_nt: TGTGCCAGCAGCCTGAGGGCGGATCAGCCCCAGCATTTT

clone_size: many
d_call: TRBD1
v_call: TRBV6-2/TRBV6-3
j_call: TRBJ1-1
cdr3_aa: CASSYSQGARWTEAFF
cdr3_nt: TGTGCCAGCAGTTACAGCCAGGGGGCGCGGTGGACTGAAGCTTTCTTT

clone_size: .
d_call: TRBD2
v_call: TRBV11-2
j_call: TRBJ2-7
cdr3_aa: CASSLDPGTSGAYEQYF
cdr3_nt: TGTGCCAGCAGCTTAGATCCGGGGACTAGCGGAGCCTACGAGCAGTACTTC

clone_size: many
d_call: .
v_call: TRBV12-3/TRBV12-4
j_call: TRBJ2-1
cdr3_aa: CTRSLALGSVSYNEQFF
cdr3_nt: TGTACCCGCAGTTTAGCGCTTGGGTCGGTTTCCTACAATGAGCAGTTCTTC

clone_size: medium-sized
d_call: .
v_call: TRBV12-3/TRBV12-4
j_call: TRBJ1-1
cdr3_aa: CASRPVGGRSTEAFF
cdr3_nt: TGTGCCAGCAGGCCTGTCGGGGGGCGAAGCACTGAAGCTTTCTTT

clone_size: many
d_call: .
v_call: TRBV5-8
j_call: TRBJ2-3
cdr3_aa: CASSLRQSTDTQYF
cdr3_nt: TGTGCCAGCAGTTTGAGACAGAGCACAGATACGCAGTATTTT

clone_size: many
d_call: .
v_call: TRBV7-2
j_call: TRBJ2-2
cdr3_aa: CASSPFGTGELFF
cdr3_nt: TGTGCCAGCAGCCCTTTCGGCACCGGGGAGCTGTTTTTT

clone_size: many
d_call: .
v_call: TRBV24-1
j_call: TRBJ2-3
cdr3_aa: CATSDRGPGTDTQYF
cdr3_nt: TGTGCCACCAGTGATCGGGGGCCAGGGACAGATACGCAGTATTTT

clone_size: many
d_call: .
v_call: TRBV18
j_call: TRBJ2-7
cdr3_aa: CASSPRGGLSYEQYF
cdr3_nt: TGTGCCAGCTCACCACGGGGGGGCCTCTCCTACGAGCAGTACTTC

clone_size: many
d_call: .
v_call: TRBV2
j_call: TRBJ2-1
cdr3_aa: CASRDSSSYNEQFF
cdr3_nt: TGTGCCAGCAGGGATTCCAGCTCCTACAATGAGCAGTTCTTC

clone_size: many
d_call: TRBD2
v_call: TRBV9
j_call: TRBJ2-7
cdr3_aa: CASSPDSGTVSYEQYF
cdr3_nt: TGTGCCAGCAGCCCAGACAGCGGGACGGTCTCCTACGAGCAGTACTTC